These 4 T cell receptor beta chains were sequenced from one sample in a study of shared clonotypes between healthy human individuals. Sequencing used immunoSEQ multiplex PCR; TCRdb keeps in-frame clones, though not all of them. Of some 96,000 clones in the sample, approximately 44% are singletons; the top ten hold approximately 16%. Sequenced: PBMCs. The receptors derive from a woman aged 40-49 years in good health. Some clones in this sample may be carry-over from other donors' samples.

The rearrangement uses TRBV30 and TRBJ1-4; the D is unclear. Trimming left V 1 base short and J 11 bases short, with 17 bases between. The CDR3 extends over 14 amino acids. CDR1 and CDR2 (germline): GTSNPN, SVGIG (reference sequence). The CDR3: CAWSAGSFRVKLFF. CDR3 bases: TGTGCCTGGAGTGCCGGGTCATTCCGCGTGAAACTGTTTTTT.

This chain links TRBV29-1 with TRBJ1-2; D unresolved. Germline CDR1 reads SQVTM; CDR2 reads ANQGSEA. Trimming pared 6 bases from V and 2 bases from J, leaving 7 bases between. The CDR3 runs 11 residues. The CDR3 loop reads CSVELNYGYTF. The CDR3 nucleotides read TGCAGCGTGGAACTCAACTATGGCTACACCTTC. Complete variable domain (other parts from reference TRBV29-1 and TRBJ1-2): SAVISQKPSRDICQRGTSLTIQCQVDSQVTMMFWYRQQPGQSLTLIATANQGSEATYESGFVIDKFPISRPNLTFSTLTVSNMSPEDSSIYLCSVELNYGYTFGSGTRLTVV.

In this sample, this clone turned up many times. V gene TRBV6-4 combines with J gene TRBJ2-2, with 8 bases identical to TRBD1. The CDR3 totals 14 residues. J gave up 6 bases and V 6 bases, and 6 bases lay outside the gene matches. CDR1 and CDR2 (germline): MRHNA, SNTAGT. The CDR3 region has the DNA TGTGCCAGCAGCCGCTCACAGGGGGCCGGGGAGCTGTTTTTT. It translates to CASSRSQGAGELFF.

This clone was detected once. This chain links TRBV19 with TRBJ2-6, with 13 bases lining up with TRBD2. There are 16 residues in the CDR3. V shed 6 bases, J shed 2 bases, and the junction held 1 base outside the gene matches. Germline loops: CDR1 LNHDA, CDR2 SQIVND (reference sequence). This CDR3 reads CASSGLAGAGANVLTF. For the CDR3, the DNA is TGTGCCAGTAGCGGACTAGCGGGAGCTGGGGCCAACGTCCTGACTTTC.